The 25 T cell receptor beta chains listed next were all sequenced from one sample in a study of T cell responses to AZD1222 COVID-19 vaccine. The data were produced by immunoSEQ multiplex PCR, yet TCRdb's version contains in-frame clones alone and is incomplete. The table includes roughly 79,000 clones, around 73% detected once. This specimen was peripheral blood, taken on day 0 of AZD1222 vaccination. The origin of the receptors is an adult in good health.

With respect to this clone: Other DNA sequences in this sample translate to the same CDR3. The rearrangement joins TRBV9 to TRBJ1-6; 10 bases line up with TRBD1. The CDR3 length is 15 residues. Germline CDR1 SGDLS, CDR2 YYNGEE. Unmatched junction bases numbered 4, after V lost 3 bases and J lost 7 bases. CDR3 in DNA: TGTGCCAGCAGCGCCGGACAGGGGGGAAATTCACCCCTCCACTTT. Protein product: CASSAGQGGNSPLHF.

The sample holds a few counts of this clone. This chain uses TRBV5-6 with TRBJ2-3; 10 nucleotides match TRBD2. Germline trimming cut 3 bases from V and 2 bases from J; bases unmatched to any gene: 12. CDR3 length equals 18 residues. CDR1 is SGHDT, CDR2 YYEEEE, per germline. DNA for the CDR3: TGTGCCAGCAGCTCTCCCACTTATCTAGCGGGAGCCACAGATACGCAGTATTTT. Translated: CASSSPTYLAGATDTQYF.

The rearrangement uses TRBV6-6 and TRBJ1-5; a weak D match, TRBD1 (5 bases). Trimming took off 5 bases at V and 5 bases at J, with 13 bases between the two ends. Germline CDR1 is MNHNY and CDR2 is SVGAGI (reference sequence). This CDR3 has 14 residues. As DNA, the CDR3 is TGTGCCAGCAGTCAAGGGACGGGAGATCAGCCCCAGCATTTT. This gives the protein CASSQGTGDQPQHF.

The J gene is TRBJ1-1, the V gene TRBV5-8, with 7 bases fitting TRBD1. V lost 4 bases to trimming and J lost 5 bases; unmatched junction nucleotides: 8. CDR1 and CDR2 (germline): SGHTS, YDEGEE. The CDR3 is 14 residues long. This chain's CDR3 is CASSGTGVGTEAFF. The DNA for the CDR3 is TGTGCCAGCAGCGGAACAGGGGTGGGGACTGAAGCTTTCTTT.

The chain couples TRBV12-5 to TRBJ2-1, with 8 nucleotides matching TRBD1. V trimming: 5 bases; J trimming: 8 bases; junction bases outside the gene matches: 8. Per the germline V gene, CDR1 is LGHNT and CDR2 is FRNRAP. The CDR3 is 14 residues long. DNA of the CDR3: TGTGCTAGTGGTAGGACAGGGTCTTATTATGAGCAGTTCTTC. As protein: CASGRTGSYYEQFF.

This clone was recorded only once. This CDR3 is CASSPPGTGFAGELFF. CDR3 nucleotide sequence: TGTGCCAGCTCACCCCCCGGGACAGGGTTCGCCGGGGAGCTGTTTTTT. The chain employs TRBV18 and TRBJ2-2; 9 bases align to TRBD1. The V gene end was trimmed by 3 bases and the J gene end by 6 bases; junction bases not matched to a gene: 8. This CDR3 has 16 residues. The germline V gene encodes CDR1 KGHSH and CDR2 LQKENI. Based on the CDR3 plus reference TRBV18 and TRBJ2-2, the full variable domain is NAGVMQNPRHLVRRRGQEARLRCSPMKGHSHVYWYRQLPEEGLKFMVYLQKENIIDESGMPKERFSAEFPKEGPSILRIQQVVRGDSAAYFCASSPPGTGFAGELFFGEGSRLTVL.

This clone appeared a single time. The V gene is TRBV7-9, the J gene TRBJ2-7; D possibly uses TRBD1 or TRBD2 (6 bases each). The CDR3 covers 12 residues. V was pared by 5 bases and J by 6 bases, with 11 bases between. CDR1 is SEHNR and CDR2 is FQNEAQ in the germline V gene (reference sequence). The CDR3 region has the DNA TGTGCCAGCAGCCAAGGGGGGCGCGAGCAGTACTTC. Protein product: CASSQGGREQYF.

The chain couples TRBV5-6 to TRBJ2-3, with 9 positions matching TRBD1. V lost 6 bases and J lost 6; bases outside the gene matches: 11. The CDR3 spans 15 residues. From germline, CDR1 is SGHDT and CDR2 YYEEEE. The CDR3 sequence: CASTPGQGHMDTQYF. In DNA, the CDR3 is TGTGCCAGCACCCCGGGACAGGGTCACATGGATACGCAGTATTTT.

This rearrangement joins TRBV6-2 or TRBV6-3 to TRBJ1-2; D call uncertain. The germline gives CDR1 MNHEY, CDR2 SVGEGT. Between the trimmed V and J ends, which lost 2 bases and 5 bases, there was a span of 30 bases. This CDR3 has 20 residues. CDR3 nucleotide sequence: TGTGCCAGCAGTTACCCCAGAAGGCAGATTAGTAATGACCCTCCGTATGGCTACACCTTC. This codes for CASSYPRRQISNDPPYGYTF.

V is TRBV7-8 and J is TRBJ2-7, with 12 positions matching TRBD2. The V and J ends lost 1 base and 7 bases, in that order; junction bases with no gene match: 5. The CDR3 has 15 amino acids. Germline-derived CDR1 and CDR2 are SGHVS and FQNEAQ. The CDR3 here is CASSLGRLAGVEQYF. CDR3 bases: TGTGCCAGCAGCTTAGGGAGACTAGCGGGAGTTGAGCAGTACTTC.

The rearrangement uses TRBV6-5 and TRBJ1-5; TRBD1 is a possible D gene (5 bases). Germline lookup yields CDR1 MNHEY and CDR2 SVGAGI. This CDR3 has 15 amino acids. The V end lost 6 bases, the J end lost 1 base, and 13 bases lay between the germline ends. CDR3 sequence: CASSRDEGSNQPQHF. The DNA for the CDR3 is TGTGCCAGCAGCCGAGATGAGGGGAGCAATCAGCCCCAGCATTTT.

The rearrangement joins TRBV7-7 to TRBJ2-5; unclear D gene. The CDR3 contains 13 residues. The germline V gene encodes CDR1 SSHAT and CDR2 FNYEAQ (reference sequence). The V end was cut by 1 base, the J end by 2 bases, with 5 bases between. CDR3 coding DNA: TGTGCCAGCAGCTTAGACGGGCAAGAGACCCAGTACTTC. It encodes CASSLDGQETQYF.

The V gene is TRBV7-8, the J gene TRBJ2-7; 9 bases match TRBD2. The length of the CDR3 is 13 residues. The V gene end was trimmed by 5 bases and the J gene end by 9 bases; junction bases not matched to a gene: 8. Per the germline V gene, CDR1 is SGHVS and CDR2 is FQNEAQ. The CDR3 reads CASSPGTSLGQYF. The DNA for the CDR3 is TGTGCCAGCAGCCCCGGGACTAGCCTCGGGCAGTACTTC.

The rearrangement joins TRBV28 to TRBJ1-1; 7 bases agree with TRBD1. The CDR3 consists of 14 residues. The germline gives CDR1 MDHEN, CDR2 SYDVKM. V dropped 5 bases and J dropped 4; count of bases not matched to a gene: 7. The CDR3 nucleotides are TGTGCCAGCAGTCTTCACAGGGGTGGCACTGAAGCTTTCTTT. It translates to CASSLHRGGTEAFF.

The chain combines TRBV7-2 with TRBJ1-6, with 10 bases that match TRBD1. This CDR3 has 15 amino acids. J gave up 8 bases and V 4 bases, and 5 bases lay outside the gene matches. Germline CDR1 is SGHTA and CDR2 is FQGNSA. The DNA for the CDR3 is TGTGCCAGCAGCTCGACAGGGGGCTGGGATTCACCCCTCCACTTT. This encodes CASSSTGGWDSPLHF.

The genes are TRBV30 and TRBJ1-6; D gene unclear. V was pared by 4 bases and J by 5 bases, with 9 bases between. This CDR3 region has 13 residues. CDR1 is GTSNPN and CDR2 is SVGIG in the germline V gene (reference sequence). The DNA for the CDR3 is TGTGCCTGGACACTACTTAATAATTCACCCCTCCACTTT. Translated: CAWTLLNNSPLHF. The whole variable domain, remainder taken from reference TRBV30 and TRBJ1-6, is SQTIHQWPATLVQPVGSPLSLECTVEGTSNPNLYWYRQAAGRGLQLLFYSVGIGQISSEVPQNLSASRPQDRQFILSSKKLLLSDSGFYLCAWTLLNNSPLHFGNGTRLTVT.

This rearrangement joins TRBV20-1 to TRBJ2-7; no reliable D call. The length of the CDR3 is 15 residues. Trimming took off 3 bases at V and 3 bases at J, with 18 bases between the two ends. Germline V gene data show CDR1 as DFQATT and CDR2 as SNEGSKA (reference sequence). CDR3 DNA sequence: TGCAGTGCTAGTGAACGGCAAAAAAACTACTACGAGCAGTACTTC. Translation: CSASERQKNYYEQYF.

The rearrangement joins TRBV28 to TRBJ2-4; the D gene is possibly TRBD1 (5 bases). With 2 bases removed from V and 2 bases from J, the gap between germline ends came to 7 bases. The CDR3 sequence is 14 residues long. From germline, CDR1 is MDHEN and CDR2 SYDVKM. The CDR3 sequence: CASSLAGPKNIQYF. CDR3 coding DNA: TGTGCCAGCAGTTTAGCAGGGCCCAAAAACATTCAGTACTTC.

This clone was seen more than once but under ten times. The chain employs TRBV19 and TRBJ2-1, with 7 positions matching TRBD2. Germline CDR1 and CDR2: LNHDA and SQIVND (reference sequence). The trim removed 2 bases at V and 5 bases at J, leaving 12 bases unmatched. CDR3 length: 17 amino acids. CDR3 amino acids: CASSIWGGRAYHNEQFF. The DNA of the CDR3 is TGTGCCAGTAGTATATGGGGAGGGAGGGCTTATCACAATGAGCAGTTCTTC. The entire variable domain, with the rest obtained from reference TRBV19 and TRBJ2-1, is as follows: DGGITQSPKYLFRKEGQNVTLSCEQNLNHDAMYWYRQDPGQGLRLIYYSQIVNDFQKGDIAEGYSVSREKKESFPLTVTSAQKNPTAFYLCASSIWGGRAYHNEQFFGPGTRLTVL.

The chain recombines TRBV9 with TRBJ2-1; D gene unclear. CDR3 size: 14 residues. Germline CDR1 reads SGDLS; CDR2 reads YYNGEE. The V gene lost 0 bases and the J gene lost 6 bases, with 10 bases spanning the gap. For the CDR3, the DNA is TGTGCCAGCAGCGTAGCCTCGCGAGCCAATGAGCAGTTCTTC. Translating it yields CASSVASRANEQFF.

The CDR3 DNA sequence: TGTGCCAGCAGTCTTCGGACAGGGGGCCACAATGAGCAGTTCTTC. Its translation is CASSLRTGGHNEQFF. V is TRBV27 and J is TRBJ2-1; TRBD1 matches at 11 bases. V shed 5 bases and J 5 bases; nucleotides not matched to a gene: 5. CDR1 is MNHEY, CDR2 SMNVEV, per germline (reference sequence). The CDR3 has 15 amino acids.

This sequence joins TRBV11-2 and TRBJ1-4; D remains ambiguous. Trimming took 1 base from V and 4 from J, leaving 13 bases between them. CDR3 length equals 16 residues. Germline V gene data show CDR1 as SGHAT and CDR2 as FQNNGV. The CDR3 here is CASSLAPGAGNEKLFF. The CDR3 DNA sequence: TGTGCCAGCAGCTTAGCCCCAGGTGCCGGTAATGAAAAACTGTTTTTT.

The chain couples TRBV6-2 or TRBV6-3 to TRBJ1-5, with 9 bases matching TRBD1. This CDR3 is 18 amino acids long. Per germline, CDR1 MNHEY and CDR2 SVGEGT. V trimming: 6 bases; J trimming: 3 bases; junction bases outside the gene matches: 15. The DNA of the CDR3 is TGTGCCAGCAGCTCAGATCCGAGAGGGACAGGGTACAATCAGCCCCAGCATTTT. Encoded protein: CASSSDPRGTGYNQPQHF.

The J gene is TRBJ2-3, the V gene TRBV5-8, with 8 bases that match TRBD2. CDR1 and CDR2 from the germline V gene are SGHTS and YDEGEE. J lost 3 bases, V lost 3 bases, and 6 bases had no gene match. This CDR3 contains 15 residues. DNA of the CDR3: TGTGCCAGCAGCTCCGGGACTAGGAGAACAGATACGCAGTATTTT. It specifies CASSSGTRRTDTQYF.

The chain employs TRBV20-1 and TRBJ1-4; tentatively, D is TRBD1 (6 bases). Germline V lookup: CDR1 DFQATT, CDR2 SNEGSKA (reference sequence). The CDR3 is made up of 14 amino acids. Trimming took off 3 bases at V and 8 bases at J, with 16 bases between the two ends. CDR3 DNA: TGCAGTGCTAGTATGGGGGGGCTAGGAGAAAAACTGTTTTTT. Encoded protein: CSASMGGLGEKLFF.